This T cell receptor beta chain was profiled in a study of control samples from healthy donors and cancer patients. V lost 1 base, J lost 2 bases, and 6 bases lay in between. Per the germline V gene, CDR1 is SGHNT and CDR2 is YENEEA. The CDR3 covers 13 residues. TCRdb's table, derived via immunoSEQ multiplex PCR, lists solely in-frame clones and lacks some. The repertoire holds under 150,000 clones, approximately 94% seen once, with 3.5% to 4% in the top ten. This clonotype was sampled from a man aged 30 to 45 in good health. Sequences were obtained from blood. V and J are TRBV11-3 and TRBJ2-7; D call uncertain. The CDR3 region has the DNA TGTGCCAGCAGCTTAGGCGGCACCTACGAGCAGTACTTC. Protein sequence: CASSLGGTYEQYF.